This T cell receptor (beta chain) derives from a study of radiation and T cells in renal cell carcinoma. Whole-study findings and limits: Compared with controls, irradiated tumors had more, larger dominant CDR3 motifs.

Concerning this clone itself: Its antigen is not identified.

From germline, CDR1 is LNHDA and CDR2 SQIVND (reference sequence). Trimming cost V 6 bases and J 4 bases; bases outside gene matches: 2. The CDR3 consists of 13 residues. Using immunoSEQ multiplex PCR, the repertoire was profiled, and TCRdb retains in-frame clones only, with some absent. The profile shows about 14,000 clones, roughly 50% of them singletons. Treatment given: treatment-naive control, cytoreductive nephrectomy. Controls included a few female and approximately ten male donors, resected 2011 to 2014. The sample consisted of tumor tissue, taken from a patient whose treatment was nephrectomy without radiotherapy. The genes are TRBV19 and TRBJ2-2, with 7 bases fitting TRBD2. The TCR sequence derives from a man between 50 and 59 years old with renal cell carcinoma. The CDR3 DNA follows: TGTGCCAGTAGGAGGGAGGGCACCGGGGAGCTGTTTTTT. Protein product: CASRREGTGELFF. Full variable domain (missing parts from reference TRBV19 and TRBJ2-2): DGGITQSPKYLFRKEGQNVTLSCEQNLNHDAMYWYRQDPGQGLRLIYYSQIVNDFQKGDIAEGYSVSREKKESFPLTVTSAQKNPTAFYLCASRREGTGELFFGEGSRLTVL.